The rows below give T cell receptor beta chains drawn from one sample of a study of T cells after yellow fever vaccination. A single record per CDR3 protein comes from TCRdb applying MiXCR to the 5' RACE reads. The sample has 500,000 to 650,000 distinct CDR3 sequences, about a sixth seen once; the top ten hold approximately 15%. The sample in question was PBMCs, obtained roughly 5 days after the first yellow fever vaccination. The receptor source for this set is a young man who received the YFV17D yellow fever vaccine. Both conserved end residues are part of each CDR3. D genes are given only for firm matches. Size is stated for part of the rows, as once, few or many counts, or as a class when the clone is expanded.

size | J | V | D | CDR3 | DNA
many | TRBJ2-5 | TRBV5-1 | . | CASGAEGETQYF | TGCGCCAGCGGGGCTGAGGGAGAGACCCAGTACTTC
. | TRBJ2-7 | TRBV6-1 | TRBD1 | CASTATGPYEQYF | TGTGCCAGCACCGCGACAGGGCCCTACGAGCAGTACTTC
many | TRBJ2-5 | TRBV7-2 | TRBD2 | CASSPGLAGGQETQYF | TGTGCCAGCAGCCCCGGACTAGCGGGGGGCCAAGAGACCCAGTACTTC
many | TRBJ2-7 | TRBV5-1 | . | CASSDNSYEQYF | TGCGCCAGCAGCGACAACTCCTACGAGCAGTACTTC
. | TRBJ2-2 | TRBV19 | . | CASSIVPRGTGELFF | TGTGCCAGTAGTATAGTCCCCCGGGGGACCGGGGAGCTGTTTTTT
. | TRBJ2-5 | TRBV15 | TRBD2 | CATSRGGTSGGLETQYF | TGTGCCACCAGCAGAGGAGGGACTAGCGGGGGGTTGGAGACCCAGTACTTC
once | TRBJ2-2 | TRBV5-1 | TRBD1 | CASSWTGTGNTGELFF | TGCGCCAGCAGTTGGACCGGGACAGGGAACACCGGGGAGCTGTTTTTT
few | TRBJ2-2 | TRBV7-2 | TRBD1 | CASSIRQGASTGELFF | TGTGCCAGCAGCATACGACAGGGGGCGAGCACCGGGGAGCTGTTTTTT
. | TRBJ2-5 | TRBV5-1 | . | CASGTAGEETQYF | TGCGCCAGCGGGACGGCGGGTGAAGAGACCCAGTACTTC
. | TRBJ2-1 | TRBV7-9 | TRBD1 | CASSSSDRGLYNEQFF | TGTGCCAGCAGCTCGTCGGACAGGGGGCTCTACAATGAGCAGTTCTTC
. | TRBJ2-7 | TRBV19 | . | CASGNTYEQYF | TGTGCCAGTGGTAACACATACGAGCAGTACTTC
. | TRBJ2-5 | TRBV10-1 | TRBD2 | CASSEVGGGYQETQYF | TGCGCCAGCAGTGAAGTTGGCGGGGGATACCAAGAGACCCAGTACTTC
few | TRBJ1-4 | TRBV28 | TRBD1 | CASSFHGTGNEKLFF | TGTGCCAGCAGTTTTCACGGGACAGGAAATGAAAAACTGTTTTTT
few | TRBJ1-1 | TRBV21-1 | . | CASSPKTRNTEAFF | TGTGCCAGCAGCCCGAAGACAAGGAACACTGAAGCTTTCTTT
. | TRBJ2-1 | TRBV20-1 | TRBD2 | CSAYFAGGNEQFF | TGCAGTGCTTACTTCGCGGGGGGAAATGAGCAGTTCTTC
. | TRBJ2-3 | TRBV7-9 | . | CASTGADTQYF | TGTGCCAGCACGGGGGCAGATACGCAGTATTTT
few | TRBJ1-2 | TRBV6-5 | . | CASSYSRTYGYTF | TGTGCCAGCAGTTACTCCAGGACGTATGGCTACACCTTC
few | TRBJ2-3 | TRBV5-1 | . | CASSFLDSTDTQYF | TGCGCCAGCAGCTTTCTCGATAGCACAGATACGCAGTATTTT
few | TRBJ1-2 | TRBV11-2 | . | CASRGAAAVQRGYTF | TGTGCCAGCAGGGGGGCGGCCGCGGTGCAACGGGGCTACACCTTC
many | TRBJ2-3 | TRBV5-1 | TRBD1 | CASSGDRVRTDTQYF | TGCGCCAGCAGCGGGGACAGGGTTAGAACAGATACGCAGTATTTT
. | TRBJ2-6 | TRBV20-1 | . | CSASQAHAGANVLTF | TGCAGTGCTAGTCAGGCCCACGCTGGGGCCAACGTCCTGACTTTC
few | TRBJ2-7 | TRBV9 | TRBD1 | CASSVGQGVMWEQYF | TGTGCCAGCAGCGTAGGACAGGGGGTTATGTGGGAGCAGTACTTC
few | TRBJ1-4 | TRBV20-1 | TRBD1 | CSARSGTGGEGEKLFF | TGCAGTGCTAGAAGTGGGACAGGGGGCGAAGGGGAAAAACTGTTTTTT
many | TRBJ1-1 | TRBV6-5 | . | CASSFRVDTEAFF | TGTGCCAGCAGTTTTAGGGTGGACACTGAAGCTTTCTTT
few | TRBJ2-1 | TRBV7-2 | TRBD2 | CASSRSGGGEQFF | TGTGCCAGCAGCCGTAGCGGGGGTGGTGAGCAGTTCTTC
. | TRBJ1-1 | TRBV11-1 | . | CASTGAGGNLRGNTEAFF | TGTGCCAGCACTGGGGCGGGAGGGAATCTCAGAGGGAACACTGAAGCTTTCTTT
. | TRBJ2-1 | TRBV2 | . | CASSPPGPEQFF | TGTGCCAGCAGTCCGCCCGGACCCGAGCAGTTCTTC
. | TRBJ1-5 | TRBV6-2/TRBV6-3 | . | CASSLMSRGQPQHF | TGTGCCAGCAGTTTAATGTCACGGGGACAGCCCCAGCATTTT
few | TRBJ2-1 | TRBV5-5 | . | CASSLLRHEQFF | TGTGCCAGCAGCTTGCTGAGACATGAGCAGTTCTTC
few | TRBJ1-1 | TRBV28 | . | CASSPGSGPEAFF | TGTGCCAGCAGTCCAGGGAGCGGGCCTGAAGCTTTCTTT
. | TRBJ2-3 | TRBV6-2/TRBV6-3 | . | CASSWGDRDTQYF | TGTGCCAGCAGTTGGGGGGATAGGGATACGCAGTATTTT
few | TRBJ1-5 | TRBV5-6 | . | CASSRRGPGGQPQHF | TGTGCCAGCAGCCGCAGGGGCCCTGGGGGTCAGCCCCAGCATTTT